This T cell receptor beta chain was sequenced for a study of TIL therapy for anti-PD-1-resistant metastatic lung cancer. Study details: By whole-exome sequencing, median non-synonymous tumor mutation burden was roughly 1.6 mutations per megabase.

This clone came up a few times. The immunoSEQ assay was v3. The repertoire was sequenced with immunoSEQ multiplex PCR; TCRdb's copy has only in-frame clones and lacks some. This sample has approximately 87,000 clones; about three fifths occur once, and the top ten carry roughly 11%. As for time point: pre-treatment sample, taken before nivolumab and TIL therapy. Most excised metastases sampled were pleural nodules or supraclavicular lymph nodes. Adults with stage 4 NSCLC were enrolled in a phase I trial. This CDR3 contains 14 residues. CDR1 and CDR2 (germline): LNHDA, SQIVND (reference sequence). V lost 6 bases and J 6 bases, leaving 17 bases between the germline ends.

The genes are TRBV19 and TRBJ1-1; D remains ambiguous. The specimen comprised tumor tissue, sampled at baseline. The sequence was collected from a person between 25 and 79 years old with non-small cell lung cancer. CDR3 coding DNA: TGTGCCAGTAGAGGATTAGGTGTGGGCGCTGAAGCTTTCTTT. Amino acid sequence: CASRGLGVGAEAFF.